The 17 T cell receptor beta chains presented below share a single source sample, sequenced in a study of identical twins. TCRdb re-analysed the 5' RACE reads in MiXCR, keeping a single row per CDR3 protein. The sample shows roughly 290,000 distinct CDR3 sequences, 9.5% of them seen only once. This sample also belongs to another study, concerning yellow fever vaccine responses in identical twins.

Input material: CD8+ T cells sorted from blood. The source of these receptors is a woman aged 18-29 years in good health.

The chain has TRBV7-9 and TRBJ2-7, with D tentatively TRBD1 (5 bases). V lost 3 bases and J 5 bases, leaving 14 bases between the germline ends. CDR1 and CDR2 from the germline V gene are SEHNR and FQNEAQ (reference sequence). The CDR3 consists of 14 residues. This CDR3 reads CASSFFQGRNEQYF. The CDR3 DNA sequence: TGTGCCAGCAGCTTCTTCCAGGGAAGAAACGAGCAGTACTTC.

CDR3 nucleotides: TGTGCCAGCAGCGTAGCTGGCAGTCACTACGAGCAGTACTTC. Residues: CASSVAGSHYEQYF. The chain is built from TRBV9 and TRBJ2-7; no reliable D call. CDR1 and CDR2 (germline): SGDLS, YYNGEE. The CDR3 sequence is 14 residues long. Between the trimmed V and J ends, which lost 0 bases and 3 bases, there was a span of 10 bases.

This clonotype occurred many times. The chain recombines TRBV12-3 or TRBV12-4 with TRBJ2-1; 9 positions match TRBD1. Trimming removed 4 bases from V and 6 bases from J; junction bases left unmatched: 13. This CDR3 contains 17 residues. CDR3 loop: CASSSTAGTGNRNEQFF. The DNA for the CDR3 is TGTGCCAGCAGTTCCACCGCCGGGACAGGGAACCGCAATGAGCAGTTCTTC.

J is TRBJ2-7 and V is TRBV5-5; 10 bases agree with TRBD2. CDR1 and CDR2 (germline): SGHKS, YYEKEE (reference sequence). The CDR3 loop spans 17 amino acids. Trimming at V came to 1 base and at J to 3 bases, leaving 10 bases not matched to a gene. The CDR3 reads CASSLSVGAGGNYEQYF. In DNA, the CDR3 is TGTGCCAGCAGCTTGTCAGTGGGAGCGGGAGGGAACTACGAGCAGTACTTC.

This chain uses TRBV27 with TRBJ2-1; D is possibly TRBD1 or TRBD2 (5 bases each). The germline V and J ends were trimmed by 2 bases and 6 bases, with 11 bases remaining between them. The CDR3 has 14 amino acids. CDR1 and CDR2 (germline): MNHEY, SMNVEV (reference sequence). The CDR3: CASSLRDGFNEQFF. For the CDR3, the DNA is TGTGCCAGCAGTTTACGGGACGGTTTCAATGAGCAGTTCTTC.

The rearrangement uses TRBV19 and TRBJ2-1, with a possible D match to TRBD1 (6 bases). The CDR3 covers 11 residues. Germline loops: CDR1 LNHDA, CDR2 SQIVND (reference sequence). V lost 6 bases and J lost 9, with 9 bases in between. The CDR3 reads CASSQGFEQFF. In nucleotides, the CDR3 is TGTGCCAGTAGCCAGGGGTTTGAGCAGTTCTTC.

This chain uses TRBV30 with TRBJ1-1; no reliable D call. Trimming stripped 7 bases from V and 11 bases from J, with 20 bases between. The germline gives CDR1 GTSNPN, CDR2 SVGIG (reference sequence). This CDR3 has 12 amino acids. The CDR3 DNA follows: TGTGCCTACCTAATATTGACCCGTGGGGCTTTCTTT. It is translated as CAYLILTRGAFF.

This sequence joins TRBV20-1 and TRBJ2-3; 9 nucleotides agree with TRBD1. Germline lookup yields CDR1 DFQATT and CDR2 SNEGSKA (reference sequence). This CDR3 has 14 amino acids. The junction had 13 bases not matched to a gene; V was cut back by 8 bases and J by 7 bases. Here the CDR3 DNA reads TGCAGTCACCGGGACAGGGTATTTGCAAATACGCAGTATTTT. This gives the protein CSHRDRVFANTQYF.

The chain joins TRBV20-1 to TRBJ1-6, with D possibly matching TRBD1 (5 bases). Germline V gene sequence: CDR1 DFQATT, CDR2 SNEGSKA (reference sequence). V was cut by 2 bases and J by 9 bases, with 11 bases left in between. The CDR3 has 13 amino acids. The DNA for the CDR3 is TGCAGTGCTAGACAGGGCGGTGGTTCACCCCTCCACTTT. Its translation is CSARQGGGSPLHF.

The chain carries TRBV3-1 and TRBJ2-1; perhaps TRBD2 as D (6 bases). Looked up from germline, CDR1 is LGHDT and CDR2 is YNNKEL (reference sequence). CDR3 length equals 18 residues. Trimming stripped 6 bases from V and 8 bases from J, with 29 bases between. In DNA, the CDR3 is TGTGCCAGCAGACGTTATCCCGGGACTGGCGGCAATATAGATGAGCAGTTCTTC. Protein sequence: CASRRYPGTGGNIDEQFF.

This clonotype was observed a handful of times. This chain uses TRBV5-1 with TRBJ2-7, with 9 bases identical to TRBD1. V was pared by 4 bases and J by 6 bases, with 11 bases of the junction left unmatched. The CDR3 runs 15 residues. Per germline, CDR1 SGHRS and CDR2 YFSETQ. The CDR3 bases are TGCGCCAGCAGCCCGGGAGGCACAGGGGGCAGCGAGCAGTACTTC. Translated: CASSPGGTGGSEQYF.

This chain joins TRBV5-5 and TRBJ2-4, with D maybe TRBD2 (5 bases). Germline V lookup: CDR1 SGHKS, CDR2 YYEKEE (reference sequence). The CDR3 sequence is 11 residues long. V lost 4 bases and J lost 9, with 8 bases in between. CDR3 nucleotides: TGTGCCAGCAGCCCCGGGGTCATTCAGTACTTC. Its translation: CASSPGVIQYF.

The chain links TRBV29-1 to TRBJ2-7, with D possibly being TRBD2 (6 bases). CDR3 length: 13 residues. Germline assignment: CDR1 SQVTM and CDR2 ANQGSEA. The ends were cut back, 3 bases at V and 1 base at J, with 10 bases in the middle. The chain's CDR3 is CSVEEGRSYEQYF. Here the CDR3 DNA reads TGCAGCGTTGAGGAGGGAAGATCCTACGAGCAGTACTTC.

In this sample, this clonotype turned up many times. The gene calls are TRBV10-3 and TRBJ2-3; no firm D call. Deletions cut 8 bases from V and 2 bases from J, with 5 bases between. Germline V gene data show CDR1 as ENHRY and CDR2 as SYGVKD. The CDR3 runs 11 residues. CDR3 DNA sequence: TGTGCCATCGGGAACACAGATACGCAGTATTTT. Encoded protein: CAIGNTDTQYF.

This clonotype has more than one count but fewer than ten. The rearrangement joins TRBV6-1 to TRBJ2-3, with 7 bases aligning to TRBD2. Germline V gene lookup returns CDR1 MNHNS and CDR2 SASEGT. The ends lost 5 bases at V and 2 bases at J; junction bases unmatched: 4. The CDR3 is made up of 14 amino acids. CDR3 nucleotide sequence: TGTGCCAGCAGTAGGCGGGAGATCACAGATACGCAGTATTTT. This translates into CASSRREITDTQYF.

This clonotype was seen repeatedly, ten times or more. The genes are TRBV5-1 and TRBJ2-7; tentative D call: TRBD1 (5 bases). The V gene lost 4 bases and the J gene lost 1 base, with 12 bases spanning the gap. Germline V gene lookup returns CDR1 SGHRS and CDR2 YFSETQ. This CDR3 contains 14 residues. CDR3 region: CASSPLTDSYEQYF. The DNA for the CDR3 is TGCGCCAGCAGCCCTTTGACAGATTCCTACGAGCAGTACTTC.

This clonotype showed up many times. The chain links TRBV20-1 to TRBJ2-7; D is possibly TRBD1 (6 bases). The ends were cut back, 0 bases at V and 2 bases at J, with 20 bases in the middle. The germline V gene has CDR1 DFQATT and CDR2 SNEGSKA (reference sequence). The CDR3 is 17 residues long. The CDR3 region is CSAREIGGTARPYEQYF. CDR3 bases: TGCAGTGCTAGAGAGATAGGGGGAACAGCCCGACCCTACGAGCAGTACTTC.